This is a list of T cell receptor beta chains from one sample in a study of blood T cell repertoires in COVID-19. Sequencing used immunoSEQ multiplex PCR; TCRdb keeps in-frame clones, though not all of them. In the table there are a few hundred thousand clones, approximately 91% of which are singletons. Sequenced input: peripheral blood. The receptors were gathered from a person aged 18 to 35 with COVID-19, enrolled during active disease. The CDR3 runs from the conserved cysteine through the conserved F or W. Each record gives: clone size, D gene, J gene, V gene, CDR3 protein, CDR3 DNA. D genes are given only for firm matches. The size entry is marked missing in some rows and otherwise reads once, few, many or a size class.

>-|TRBD1|TRBJ1-5|TRBV28
CASSSPGQGPPGEPQHF
TGTGCCAGCAGTTCCCCGGGACAGGGCCCTCCTGGAGAGCCCCAGCATTTT
>-|-|TRBJ1-1|TRBV4-3
CASSPGVVSGLGTEAFF
TGCGCCAGCAGCCCCGGGGTAGTTTCGGGGTTAGGCACTGAAGCTTTCTTT
>-|-|TRBJ1-1|TRBV7-8
CASSLEGGAGFVTEAFF
TGTGCCAGCAGCTTAGAAGGGGGGGCTGGGTTTGTCACTGAAGCTTTCTTT
>once|-|TRBJ1-4|TRBV14
CASSQDGANREKLFF
TGTGCCAGCAGCCAAGATGGGGCCAACCGTGAAAAACTGTTTTTT
>-|-|TRBJ1-3|TRBV2
CASSVRGNTIYF
TGTGCCAGCAGCGTCCGGGGAAACACCATATATTTT
>-|-|TRBJ2-1|TRBV11-2
CASTLSGPSPYNEQFF
TGTGCCAGCACCCTTAGCGGACCCTCCCCCTACAATGAGCAGTTCTTC
>-|-|TRBJ1-2|TRBV7-9
CASSRTDRSTPWHTF
TGTGCCAGCAGCCGAACCGACAGGTCTACCCCATGGCATACCTTC
>-|-|TRBJ2-5|TRBV12-2
CASRAARPPQETQYF
TGTGCAAGTCGCGCAGCCAGGCCCCCCCAAGAGACCCAGTACTTC
>-|-|TRBJ2-7|TRBV2
CASSQGGVSNYEQYF
TGTGCCAGCAGTCAAGGCGGGGTCTCCAACTACGAGCAGTACTTC
>-|TRBD2|TRBJ2-1|TRBV7-2
CASSLVAGEVNEQFF
TGTGCCAGCAGCTTAGTAGCGGGGGAAGTTAATGAGCAGTTCTTC
>once|-|TRBJ1-2|TRBV7-2
CASSPRGGVVYGYTF
TGTGCCAGCAGCCCCCGAGGGGGGGTCGTCTATGGCTACACCTTC
>-|-|TRBJ2-7|TRBV10-2
CASSDPGHYYEQYF
TGCGCCAGCAGTGATCCGGGACATTACTACGAGCAGTACTTC
>-|TRBD1|TRBJ2-5|TRBV9
CASSSRDRGMETQYF
TGTGCCAGCAGCTCCCGGGACAGGGGGATGGAGACCCAGTACTTC
>-|TRBD1|TRBJ2-7|TRBV9
CASGSTGGSYEQYF
TGTGCCAGCGGCTCGACAGGGGGCAGCTACGAGCAGTACTTC
>once|-|TRBJ1-3|TRBV10-3
CAISESRGSGNTIYF
TGTGCCATCAGTGAGTCAAGGGGCTCCGGAAACACCATATATTTT
>-|-|TRBJ1-1|TRBV21-1
CASSKGGPDEAFF
TGTGCCAGCAGCAAAGGGGGGCCTGATGAAGCTTTCTTT
>once|-|TRBJ2-7|TRBV5-1
CASSSLLGREQYF
TGCGCCAGCAGCAGTCTTTTGGGGCGCGAGCAGTACTTC
>-|-|TRBJ2-5|TRBV3-1/TRBV3-2
CASSPRSGETQYF
TGTGCCAGCAGCCCTCGGAGTGGAGAGACCCAGTACTTC
>-|-|TRBJ2-7|TRBV3-1/TRBV3-2
CASSQDGKGQYEQYF
TGTGCCAGCAGCCAAGATGGGAAAGGACAGTACGAGCAGTACTTC
>-|TRBD1|TRBJ1-2|TRBV14
CASSPRQGSYGYTF
TGTGCCAGCAGCCCCCGACAGGGTAGCTATGGCTACACCTTC
>-|TRBD1|TRBJ1-4|TRBV7-9
CASSSHPGQGLTNEKLFF
TGTGCCAGCAGCTCACACCCGGGACAGGGGTTGACTAATGAAAAACTGTTTTTT
>-|-|TRBJ2-3|TRBV5-6
CASSLGPRSTDTQYF
TGTGCCAGCAGCTTGGGTCCGCGTAGCACAGATACGCAGTATTTT
>-|TRBD2|TRBJ2-7|TRBV5-6
CASSGTSALYYEQYF
TGTGCCAGCAGCGGTACTAGCGCCCTTTACTACGAGCAGTACTTC
>-|TRBD2|TRBJ2-1|TRBV24-1
CATSGGRWNEQFF
TGTGCCACCAGTGGCGGGAGGTGGAATGAGCAGTTCTTC
>-|-|TRBJ2-2|TRBV6-4
CASSTGNTGELFF
TGTGCCAGCAGTACAGGGAACACCGGGGAGCTGTTTTTT
>-|TRBD2|TRBJ2-7|TRBV7-2
CASSSGLAYEQYF
TGTGCCAGCAGCTCGGGACTAGCCTACGAGCAGTACTTC
>-|-|TRBJ2-5|TRBV9
CASSSGSGAETQYF
TGTGCCAGTTCCTCGGGTTCAGGGGCGGAGACCCAGTACTTC
>-|-|TRBJ2-7|TRBV2
CASIPPESYEQYF
TGTGCCAGCATTCCCCCCGAGTCCTACGAGCAGTACTTC
>-|TRBD2|TRBJ2-7|TRBV3-1/TRBV3-2
CASSQEPSGSNYEQYF
TGTGCCAGCAGCCAAGAGCCCAGCGGGAGCAATTACGAGCAGTACTTC
>-|-|TRBJ1-6|TRBV19
CASLPSGSSYNSPLHF
TGTGCCAGTCTACCGAGCGGTAGCTCCTATAATTCACCCCTCCACTTT
>once|-|TRBJ1-1|TRBV10-2
CASSSTENTEAFF
TGCGCCAGCAGTTCGACAGAGAACACTGAAGCTTTCTTT
>-|-|TRBJ1-2|TRBV7-9
CASSLLREVDYGYTF
TGTGCCAGCAGCTTACTCCGGGAAGTTGACTATGGCTACACCTTC
>-|TRBD2|TRBJ2-7|TRBV11-3
CASSLGAGGSYEQYF
TGTGCCAGCAGCTTAGGGGCGGGAGGCTCCTACGAGCAGTACTTC
>-|-|TRBJ1-2|TRBV20-1
CSASFPPNGYTF
TGCAGTGCTAGTTTTCCCCCCAATGGCTACACCTTC
>-|-|TRBJ2-1|TRBV19
CASRGRRMDEQFF
TGTGCCAGTAGAGGCCGGAGGATGGATGAGCAGTTCTTC
>-|-|TRBJ2-1|TRBV6-5
CASSEGGKQFF
TGTGCCAGCTCGGAAGGCGGGAAACAGTTCTTC
>-|TRBD1|TRBJ1-3|TRBV28
CASRQGTGNTIYF
TGTGCCAGCAGACAGGGGACTGGAAACACCATATATTTT
>-|TRBD1|TRBJ1-5|TRBV6-5
CASSYLRGDQPQHF
TGTGCCAGCAGTTACCTCAGGGGGGATCAGCCCCAGCATTTT
>-|TRBD2|TRBJ2-5|TRBV9
CASSPGLGGQETQYF
TGTGCCAGCAGCCCGGGACTAGGAGGGCAAGAGACCCAGTACTTC
>few|-|TRBJ1-1|TRBV7-9
CASGRGNTEAFF
TGTGCCAGCGGAAGGGGCAACACTGAAGCTTTCTTT
>once|-|TRBJ2-3|TRBV29-1
CSVEAGTSDTQYF
TGCAGCGTTGAAGCGGGAACGTCAGATACGCAGTATTTT
>-|-|TRBJ2-7|TRBV27
CASSSLGRSYEQYF
TGTGCCAGCAGTTCACTGGGGAGGTCCTACGAGCAGTACTTC
>-|TRBD1|TRBJ1-2|TRBV7-9
CASSAGQAVYGYTF
TGTGCCAGCAGCGCCGGACAGGCCGTCTATGGCTACACCTTC
>-|-|TRBJ2-2|TRBV24-1
CATSDSRHWITGELFF
TGTGCCACCAGTGATTCGCGGCACTGGATCACCGGGGAGCTGTTTTTT
>-|-|TRBJ2-7|TRBV5-5
CASSWDIISSYEQYF
TGTGCCAGCAGCTGGGACATAATATCCTCCTACGAGCAGTACTTC
>-|-|TRBJ2-1|TRBV3-1/TRBV3-2
CASSQGKLLSYNEQFF
TGTGCCAGCAGCCAAGGCAAATTACTATCCTACAATGAGCAGTTCTTC
>-|TRBD2|TRBJ2-1|TRBV5-6
CASSHGLAGGVEQFF
TGTGCCAGCAGCCATGGACTAGCGGGAGGGGTTGAGCAGTTCTTC
>once|TRBD1|TRBJ1-1|TRBV2
CASRTGGYTEAFF
TGTGCCAGCAGGACAGGGGGCTACACTGAAGCTTTCTTT
>few|-|TRBJ1-3|TRBV9
CASSVAPGGGNTIYF
TGTGCCAGCAGCGTAGCGCCCGGAGGGGGAAACACCATATATTTT
>-|-|TRBJ2-7|TRBV11-3
CASSLLRWGAYEQYF
TGTGCCAGCAGCTTGCTTCGGTGGGGGGCCTACGAGCAGTACTTC
>-|TRBD1|TRBJ1-1|TRBV2
CASSGWTGGTEAFF
TGTGCCAGCAGTGGGTGGACAGGGGGCACTGAAGCTTTCTTT
>once|-|TRBJ2-7|TRBV28
CASSPAFYEQYF
TGTGCCAGCAGTCCCGCGTTTTACGAGCAGTACTTC
>-|TRBD2|TRBJ2-7|TRBV11-2
CASSLGGRSYEQYF
TGTGCCAGCAGCTTAGGCGGGAGGTCCTACGAGCAGTACTTC